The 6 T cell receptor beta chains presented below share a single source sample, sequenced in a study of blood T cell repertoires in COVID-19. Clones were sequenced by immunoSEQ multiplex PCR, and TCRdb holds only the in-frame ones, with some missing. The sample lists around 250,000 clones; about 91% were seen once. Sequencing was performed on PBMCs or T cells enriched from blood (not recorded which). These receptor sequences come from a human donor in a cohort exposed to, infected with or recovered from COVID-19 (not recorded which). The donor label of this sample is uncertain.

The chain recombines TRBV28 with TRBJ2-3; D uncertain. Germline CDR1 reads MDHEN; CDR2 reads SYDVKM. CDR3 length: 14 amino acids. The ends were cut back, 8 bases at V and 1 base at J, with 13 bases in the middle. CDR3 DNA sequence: TGTGCCAGCCCGACCCCCCAGGGCACAGATACGCAGTATTTT. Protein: CASPTPQGTDTQYF.

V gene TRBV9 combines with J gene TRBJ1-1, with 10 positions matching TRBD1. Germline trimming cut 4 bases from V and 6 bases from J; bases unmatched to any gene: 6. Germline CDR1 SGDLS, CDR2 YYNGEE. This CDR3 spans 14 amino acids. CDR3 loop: CASSPGTGASEAFF. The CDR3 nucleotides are TGTGCCAGCAGCCCCGGGACAGGGGCGTCTGAAGCTTTCTTT. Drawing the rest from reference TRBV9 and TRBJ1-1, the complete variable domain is DSGVTQTPKHLITATGQRVTLRCSPRSGDLSVYWYQQSLDQGLQFLIQYYNGEERAKGNILERFSAQQFPDLHSELNLSSLELGDSALYFCASSPGTGASEAFFGQGTRLTVV.

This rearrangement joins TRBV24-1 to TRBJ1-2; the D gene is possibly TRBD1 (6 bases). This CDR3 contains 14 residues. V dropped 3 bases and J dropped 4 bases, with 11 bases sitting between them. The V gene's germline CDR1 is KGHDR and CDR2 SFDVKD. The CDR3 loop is CATSDPARGYGYTF. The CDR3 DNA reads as TGTGCCACCAGTGATCCCGCCAGGGGCTATGGCTACACCTTC.

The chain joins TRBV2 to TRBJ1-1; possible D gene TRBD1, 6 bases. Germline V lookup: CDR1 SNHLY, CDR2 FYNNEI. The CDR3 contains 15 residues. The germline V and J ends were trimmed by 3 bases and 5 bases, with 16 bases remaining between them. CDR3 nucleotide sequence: TGTGCCAGCAGTGATCCCGGTACAGGGCCGACTGAAGCTTTCTTT. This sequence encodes CASSDPGTGPTEAFF. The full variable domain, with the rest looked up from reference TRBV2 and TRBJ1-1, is EPEVTQTPSHQVTQMGQEVILRCVPISNHLYFYWYRQILGQKVEFLVSFYNNEISEKSEIFDDQFSVERPDGSNFTLKIRSTKLEDSAMYFCASSDPGTGPTEAFFGQGTRLTVV.

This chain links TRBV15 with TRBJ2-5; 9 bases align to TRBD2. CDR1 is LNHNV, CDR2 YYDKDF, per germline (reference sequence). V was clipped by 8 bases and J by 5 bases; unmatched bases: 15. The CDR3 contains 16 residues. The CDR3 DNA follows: TGTGCCACCGAGGCAAGCCCTAGCGGGGTGCAGGAGACCCAGTACTTC. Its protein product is CATEASPSGVQETQYF.

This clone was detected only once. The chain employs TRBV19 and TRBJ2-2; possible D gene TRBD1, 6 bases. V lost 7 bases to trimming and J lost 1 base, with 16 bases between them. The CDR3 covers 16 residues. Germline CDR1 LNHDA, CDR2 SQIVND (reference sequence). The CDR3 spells CASTTRQGWNTGELFF. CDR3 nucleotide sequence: TGTGCCAGTACCACCAGGCAGGGGTGGAACACCGGGGAGCTGTTTTTT.